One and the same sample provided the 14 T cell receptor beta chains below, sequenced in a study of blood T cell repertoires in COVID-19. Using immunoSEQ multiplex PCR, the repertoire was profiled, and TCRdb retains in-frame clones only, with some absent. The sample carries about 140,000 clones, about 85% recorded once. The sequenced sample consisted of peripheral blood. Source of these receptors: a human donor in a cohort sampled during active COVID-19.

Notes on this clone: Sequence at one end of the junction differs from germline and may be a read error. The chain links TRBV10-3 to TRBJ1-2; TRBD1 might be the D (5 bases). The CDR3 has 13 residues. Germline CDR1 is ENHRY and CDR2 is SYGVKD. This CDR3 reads CVISEQGWYGYTF. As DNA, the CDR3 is TGTGTCATCAGTGAGCAGGGTTGGTATGGCTACACCTTC.

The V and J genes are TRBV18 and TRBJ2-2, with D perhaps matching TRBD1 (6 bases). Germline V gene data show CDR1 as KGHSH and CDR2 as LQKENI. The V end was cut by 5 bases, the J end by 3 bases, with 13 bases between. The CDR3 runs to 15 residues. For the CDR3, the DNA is TGTGCCAGCTCAACCCAGGGGCCCGACACCGGGGAGCTGTTTTTT. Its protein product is CASSTQGPDTGELFF.

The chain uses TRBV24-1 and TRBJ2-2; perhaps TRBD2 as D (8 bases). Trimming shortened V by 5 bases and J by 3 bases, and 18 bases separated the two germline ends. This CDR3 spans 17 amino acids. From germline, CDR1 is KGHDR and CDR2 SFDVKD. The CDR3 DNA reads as TGTGCCACCAGTGCCCGGGGGGGGACAGCCTACACCGGGGAGCTGTTTTTT. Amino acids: CATSARGGTAYTGELFF.

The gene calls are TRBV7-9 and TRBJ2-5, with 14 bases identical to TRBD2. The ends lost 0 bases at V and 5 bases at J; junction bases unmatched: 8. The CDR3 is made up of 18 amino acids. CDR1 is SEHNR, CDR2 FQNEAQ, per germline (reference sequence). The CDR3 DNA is TGTGCCAGCAGCTTAGCCGGACTAGCGGGAGGAGGGCGGGAGACCCAGTACTTC. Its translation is CASSLAGLAGGGRETQYF.

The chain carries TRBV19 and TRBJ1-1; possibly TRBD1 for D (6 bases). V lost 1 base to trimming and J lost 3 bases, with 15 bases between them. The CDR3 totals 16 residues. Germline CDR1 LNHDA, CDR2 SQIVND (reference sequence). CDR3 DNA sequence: TGTGCCAGTAGTATAGGGACAGCCGAGCGAGACACTGAAGCTTTCTTT. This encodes CASSIGTAERDTEAFF.

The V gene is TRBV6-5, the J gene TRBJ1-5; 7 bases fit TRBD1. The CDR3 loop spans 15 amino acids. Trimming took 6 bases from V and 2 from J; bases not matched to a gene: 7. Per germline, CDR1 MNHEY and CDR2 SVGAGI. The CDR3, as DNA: TGTGCCAGCAGCCGACAGGGTGTGGGCAATCAGCCCCAGCATTTT. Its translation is CASSRQGVGNQPQHF.

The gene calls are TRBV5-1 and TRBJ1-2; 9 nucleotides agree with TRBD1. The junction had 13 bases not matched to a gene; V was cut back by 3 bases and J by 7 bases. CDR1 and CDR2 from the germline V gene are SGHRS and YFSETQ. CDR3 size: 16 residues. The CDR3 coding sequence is TGCGCCAGCAGCTCCCTCACTACAGGGGGCGCGGGTGGCTACACCTTC. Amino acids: CASSSLTTGGAGGYTF.

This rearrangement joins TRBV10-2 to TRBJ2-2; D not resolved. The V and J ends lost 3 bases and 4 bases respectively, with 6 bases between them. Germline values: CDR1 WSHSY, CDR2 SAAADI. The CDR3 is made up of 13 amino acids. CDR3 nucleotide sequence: TGCGCCAGCAGTGATTCATTCACCGGGGAGCTGTTTTTT. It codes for CASSDSFTGELFF.

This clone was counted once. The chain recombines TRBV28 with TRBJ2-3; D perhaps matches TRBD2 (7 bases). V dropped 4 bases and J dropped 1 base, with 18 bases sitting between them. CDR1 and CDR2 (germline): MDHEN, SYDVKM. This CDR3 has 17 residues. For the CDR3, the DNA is TGTGCCAGCAGTTCCGGGGGGACAACGCGACGCACAGATACGCAGTATTTT. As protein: CASSSGGTTRRTDTQYF.

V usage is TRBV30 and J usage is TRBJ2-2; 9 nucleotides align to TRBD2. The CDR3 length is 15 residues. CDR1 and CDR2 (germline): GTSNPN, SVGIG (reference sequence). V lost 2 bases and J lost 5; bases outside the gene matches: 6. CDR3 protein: CAWSKRGAPTGELFF. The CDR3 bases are TGTGCCTGGAGTAAGCGGGGGGCTCCAACCGGGGAGCTGTTTTTT.

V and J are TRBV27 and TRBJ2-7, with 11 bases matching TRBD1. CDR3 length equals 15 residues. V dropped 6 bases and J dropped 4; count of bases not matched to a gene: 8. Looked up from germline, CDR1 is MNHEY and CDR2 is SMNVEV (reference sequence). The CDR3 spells CASSPGTGGGYEQYF. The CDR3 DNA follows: TGTGCCAGCAGCCCCGGGACAGGGGGGGGATACGAGCAGTACTTC.

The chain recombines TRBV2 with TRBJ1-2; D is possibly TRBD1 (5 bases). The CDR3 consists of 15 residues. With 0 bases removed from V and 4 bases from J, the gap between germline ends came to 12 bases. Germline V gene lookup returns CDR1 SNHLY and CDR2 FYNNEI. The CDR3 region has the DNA TGTGCCAGCAGTGAAGCGCGGAGGGGAGGCTATGGCTACACCTTC. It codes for CASSEARRGGYGYTF.

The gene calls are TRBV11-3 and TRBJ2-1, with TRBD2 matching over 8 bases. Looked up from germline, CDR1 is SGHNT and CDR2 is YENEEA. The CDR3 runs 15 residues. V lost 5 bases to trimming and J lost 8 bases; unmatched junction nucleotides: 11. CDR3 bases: TGTGCCAGCAGCAACCCGGGACTAGGGTTCCATGAGCAGTTCTTC. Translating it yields CASSNPGLGFHEQFF.

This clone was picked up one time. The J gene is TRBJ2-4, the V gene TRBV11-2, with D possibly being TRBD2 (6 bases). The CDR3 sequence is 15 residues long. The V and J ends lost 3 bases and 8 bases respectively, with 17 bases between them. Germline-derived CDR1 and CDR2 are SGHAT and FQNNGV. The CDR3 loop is CASSLYSGGEYIQYF. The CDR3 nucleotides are TGTGCCAGCAGCTTGTATAGCGGTGGCGAGTACATTCAGTACTTC.